Reported below is one TCR beta chain. The data were obtained in a study of blood T cell repertoires in COVID-19. Original analysis: Researchers report that nucleated cell counts were estimated from reference gene primer amplification. Clones were sequenced by immunoSEQ multiplex PCR, and TCRdb holds only the in-frame ones, with some missing. The DNA gave D and trimming, while V, J and clone size come from that table. The repertoire holds about 320,000 clones, with about 85% as singletons. Participants were aged about 18 to 89 years from approximately 25 US areas. The length of the CDR3 is 17 residues. Germline assignment: CDR1 LNHDA and CDR2 SQIVND (reference sequence). Germline trimming cut 6 bases from V and 0 bases from J; bases unmatched to any gene: 8.

The chain combines TRBV19 with TRBJ2-3; 11 nucleotides match TRBD1. Material for sequencing was PBMCs or T cells enriched from blood (not recorded which). The source of this sequence is a woman under 40 who had recovered from COVID-19. CDR3 residues: CASSLGQGAPSTDTQYF. The CDR3 DNA reads as TGTGCCAGTAGCCTTGGACAGGGGGCGCCTAGCACAGATACGCAGTATTTT.